A single sample gave rise to the 8 T cell receptor beta chains below, sequenced in a study of regulatory T cells in long-lasting Graves disease. Investigators prepared the TCR beta libraries by applying iRepertoire HTBI primers and Arm-PCR of CDR3 regions. TCRdb redid the calling of the multiplex PCR reads with MiXCR, one entry per CDR3 protein. In the table there are around 450,000 distinct CDR3 sequences, under 15% of which are singletons. Time point indicated: newly diagnosed GD, antithyroid drugs for less than 3 months. The TCR library used RNA extracted from PBMCs. These same records also appear under a second study, on T cells in Graves' hyperthyroidism and ophthalmopathy.

Sequencing used peripheral blood mononuclear cells (PBMCs), obtained at new diagnosis, from a patient treated with antithyroid drugs. The receptor source for this set is a woman in her 30s with Graves disease.

This clonotype was seen many times. The V call is TRBV13, the J call TRBJ2-1; D possibly corresponds to TRBD2 (5 bases). From germline, CDR1 is PRHDT and CDR2 FYEKMQ (reference sequence). V lost 2 bases to trimming and J lost 8 bases, with 16 bases between them. CDR3 length equals 15 residues. This CDR3 is CASSLSRASSYEQFF. CDR3 nucleotides: TGTGCCAGCAGCTTAAGTCGGGCTAGCTCCTATGAGCAGTTCTTC. Full variable domain (rest looked up from reference TRBV13 and TRBJ2-1): AAGVIQSPRHLIKEKRETATLKCYPIPRHDTVYWYQQGPGQDPQFLISFYEKMQSDKGSIPDRFSAQQFSDYHSELNMSSLELGDSALYFCASSLSRASSYEQFFGPGTRLTVL.

This clonotype was counted many times. The chain links TRBV28 to TRBJ1-1, with unresolved D. Trimming left V 10 bases short and J 3 bases short, with 15 bases between. The germline CDR1 and CDR2 sequences are MDHEN and SYDVKM. The CDR3 length is 13 residues. CDR3 amino acids: CATGGNPYTEAFF. The CDR3 region has the DNA TGTGCCACAGGTGGCAACCCGTACACTGAAGCTTTCTTT.

In this sample, this clonotype turned up a few times. The chain couples TRBV19 to TRBJ1-2, with D perhaps matching TRBD1 (5 bases). Deletions cut 5 bases from V and 5 bases from J, with 18 bases between. Germline V gene data show CDR1 as LNHDA and CDR2 as SQIVND (reference sequence). The CDR3 sequence is 15 residues long. As DNA, the CDR3 is TGTGCCAGTAGTTCTTCGGGGGGACTACGTTATGGCTACACCTTC. Translated, it gives CASSSSGGLRYGYTF.

This clonotype has ten or more counts. The V gene is TRBV2, the J gene TRBJ1-5; D gene uncertain. The V end lost 5 bases, the J end lost 3 bases, and 8 bases lay between the germline ends. CDR3 size: 13 residues. The germline V gene has CDR1 SNHLY and CDR2 FYNNEI. The CDR3 here is CASSNSYNQPQHF. The CDR3 DNA sequence: TGTGCCAGCAGTAACAGCTACAATCAGCCCCAGCATTTT. Full variable domain (rest looked up from reference TRBV2 and TRBJ1-5): EPEVTQTPSHQVTQMGQEVILRCVPISNHLYFYWYRQILGQKVEFLVSFYNNEISEKSEIFDDQFSVERPDGSNFTLKIRSTKLEDSAMYFCASSNSYNQPQHFGDGTRLSIL.

This clonotype has ten or more counts. The genes are TRBV12-3 or TRBV12-4 and TRBJ2-1, with D possibly being TRBD2 (5 bases). This CDR3 has 15 amino acids. V shed 0 bases and J shed 12 bases, with 18 bases lying between them. The CDR3 loop reads CASSLADTLLGGQFF. CDR3 coding DNA: TGTGCCAGCAGTTTAGCGGATACCCTTTTAGGAGGGCAGTTCTTC.

This clonotype was counted ten times or more. This chain connects TRBV27 to TRBJ2-3; 12 bases are shared with TRBD2. CDR1 is MNHEY, CDR2 SMNVEV, per germline (reference sequence). The CDR3 runs to 20 residues. V trimming: 4 bases; J trimming: 1 base; junction bases outside the gene matches: 15. The CDR3 protein is CASSSPRLAGGPGGTDTQYF. CDR3 sequence (DNA): TGTGCCAGCAGTTCGCCCAGGCTAGCGGGAGGGCCGGGAGGCACAGATACGCAGTATTTT.

This clonotype was picked up one time. V and J are TRBV2 and TRBJ2-1, with 7 bases aligning to TRBD2. CDR3 size: 12 residues. From germline, CDR1 is SNHLY and CDR2 FYNNEI. The V gene end was trimmed by 5 bases and the J gene end by 13 bases; junction bases not matched to a gene: 8. CDR3 DNA: TGTGCCAGCAGTTTGGGGGGGAACATTCAGTTCTTC. As protein: CASSLGGNIQFF.

This clonotype was counted many times. The chain has TRBV20-1 and TRBJ1-2; D uncertain. CDR1 and CDR2 (germline): DFQATT, SNEGSKA (reference sequence). Trimming shortened V by 6 bases and J by 6 bases, and 26 bases separated the two germline ends. This CDR3 spans 16 amino acids. CDR3 amino acids: CSAPGGGGILRNGYTF. The CDR3 DNA follows: TGCAGTGCCCCAGGTGGAGGTGGGATCCTTAGGAATGGCTACACCTTC.